This TCR beta chain was retrieved from a study of read filtering for tumor transcriptome and immune sequencing. Molecular barcoded adaptors covering alpha/delta and beta/gamma chains were used on roughly 400 ng RNA. TCRdb fed the reads into MiXCR, producing one record per CDR3 protein. This sample has around 130,000 distinct CDR3 sequences, with 10% to 15% found just once. A note on this clonotype: The conserved phenylalanine or tryptophan is not found at the CDR3 terminus, so this likely reflects a read error.

V lost 8 bases and J lost 4, with 13 bases in between. The CDR3 contains 13 residues. The germline gives CDR1 SEHNR, CDR2 FQNEAQ (reference sequence). The chain employs TRBV7-9 and TRBJ2-3; D not resolved. Sequenced: a population of CD138-negative cells sorted from bone marrow. This TCR came from a donor aged 40 or older with multiple myeloma. CDR3 coding DNA: TGTGCCAGCGCCTGGTCAAGCTCAGATACGCAGTATTCT. Translation: CASAWSSSDTQYS.